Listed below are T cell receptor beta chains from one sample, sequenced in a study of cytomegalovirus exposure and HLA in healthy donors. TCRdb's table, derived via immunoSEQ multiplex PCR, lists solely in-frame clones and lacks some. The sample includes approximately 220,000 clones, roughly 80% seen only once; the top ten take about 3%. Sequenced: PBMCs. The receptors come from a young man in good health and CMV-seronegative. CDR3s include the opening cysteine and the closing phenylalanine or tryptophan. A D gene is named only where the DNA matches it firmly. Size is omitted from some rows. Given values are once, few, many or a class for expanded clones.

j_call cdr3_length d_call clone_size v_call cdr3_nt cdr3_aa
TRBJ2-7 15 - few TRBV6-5 TGTGCCAGCAGTTACTCAACCGGGGACTCCAGCGAGCAGTACTTC CASSYSTGDSSEQYF
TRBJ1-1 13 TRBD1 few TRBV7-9 TGTGCCAGCATGGGACAGGGCGGTTATCAAGCTTTCTTT CASMGQGGYQAFF
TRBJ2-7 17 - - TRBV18 TGTGCCAGCTCACTCGGGTTGCCAGGGCGGTCCCTCAACGAGCAGTACTTC CASSLGLPGRSLNEQYF
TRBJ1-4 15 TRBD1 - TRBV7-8 TGTGCCAGCAGCCTCGGAGGACAGGGCGCTGAAAAACTGTTTTTT CASSLGGQGAEKLFF
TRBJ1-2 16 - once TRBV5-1 TGCGCCAGCAGCGGTGGATCCATTACAGGGAACTATGGCTACACCTTC CASSGGSITGNYGYTF
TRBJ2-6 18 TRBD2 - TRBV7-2 TGTGCCAGCAGCTCGGTAGCGGGGGCCCTCTCTGGGGCCAGCGTCCTGACTTTC CASSSVAGALSGASVLTF
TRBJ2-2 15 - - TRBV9 TGTGCCAGCAGCGTAACAGGAACGAACACCGGGGAGCTGTTTTTT CASSVTGTNTGELFF
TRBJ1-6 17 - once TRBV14 TGTGCCAGCAGCCTGACAGTTTCGAGCTCCTATAATTCACCCCTCCACTTT CASSLTVSSSYNSPLHF
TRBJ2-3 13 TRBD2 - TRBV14 TGTGCCAGCAGCCAGACTAGCGGGGGAACGCAGTATTTT CASSQTSGGTQYF
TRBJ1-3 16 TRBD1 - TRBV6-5 TGTGCCAGCAGTTACTCGAGGGGGCTCTCTGGAAACACCATATATTTT CASSYSRGLSGNTIYF
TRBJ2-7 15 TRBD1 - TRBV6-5 TGTGCCAGCAGAATTACAGGGGGAACCTCCTACGAGCAGTACTTC CASRITGGTSYEQYF
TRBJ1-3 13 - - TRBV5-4 TGTGCCAGCAGCCCGGTCTCTGGAAACACCATATATTTT CASSPVSGNTIYF
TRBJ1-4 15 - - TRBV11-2 TGTGCCAGCAGCTTAGATCCTGGGGAGGGGGAAAAACTGTTTTTT CASSLDPGEGEKLFF
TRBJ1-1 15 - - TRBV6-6 TGTGCCAGCAGTTTGACGGCGACAGCGAACACTGAAGCTTTCTTT CASSLTATANTEAFF
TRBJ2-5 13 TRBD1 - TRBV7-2 TGTGCCAGCAGCCGACAGGGCCGGGAGACCCAGTACTTC CASSRQGRETQYF
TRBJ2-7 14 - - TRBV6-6 TGTGCCAGCAGGGCGGAGGGGAGCTCCTACGAGCAGTACTTC CASRAEGSSYEQYF
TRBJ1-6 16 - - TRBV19 TGTGCCAGTAGGCCCGGACAGAGCTCCTATAATTCACCCCTCCACTTT CASRPGQSSYNSPLHF
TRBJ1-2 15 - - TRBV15 TGTGCCACCAGCGGCCCCGAGCCGGGAACGGATGGCTACACCTTC CATSGPEPGTDGYTF
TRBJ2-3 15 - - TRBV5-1 TGCGCCAGCAGCTTGGTAGGGGCAGGGTGGAATACGCAGTATTTT CASSLVGAGWNTQYF
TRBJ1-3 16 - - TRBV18 TGTGCCAGCTCACCCCAGACAGTTCTCTCTGGAAACACCATATATTTT CASSPQTVLSGNTIYF
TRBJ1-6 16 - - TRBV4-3 TGCGCCAGCAGCCAAGTATGGGCAGGGGAACGATCACCCCTCCACTTT CASSQVWAGERSPLHF
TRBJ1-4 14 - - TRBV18 TGTGCCAGCACGCAGGGTGCAACTAATGAAAAACTGTTTTTT CASTQGATNEKLFF
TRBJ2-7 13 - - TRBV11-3 TGTGCCAGCAGCTTATCGGCCCAGGGGGAGCAGTACTTC CASSLSAQGEQYF
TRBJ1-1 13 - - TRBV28 TGTGCCAGCAATTGGCCTCTAGACACTGAAGCTTTCTTT CASNWPLDTEAFF
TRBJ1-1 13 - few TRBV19 TGTGCCAATCCCACCAGATTGAACACTGAAGCTTTCTTT CANPTRLNTEAFF
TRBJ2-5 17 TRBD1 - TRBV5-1 TGCGCCAGCAGCCTACCTCGGACAGGGGGCGGCCCGGAGACCCAGTACTTC CASSLPRTGGGPETQYF
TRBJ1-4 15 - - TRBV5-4 TGTGCCAGCAGCTTGGTGTCAGGCGGGAATGAAAAACTGTTTTTT CASSLVSGGNEKLFF
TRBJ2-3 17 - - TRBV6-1 TGTGCCAGCAGTGACCCTGAACTAGCAAGAAGATCAGATACGCAGTATTTT CASSDPELARRSDTQYF
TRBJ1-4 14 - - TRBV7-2 TGTGCCAGCAGCTCGGACTGGCCTAATGAAAAACTGTTTTTT CASSSDWPNEKLFF
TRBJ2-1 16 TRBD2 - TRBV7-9 TGTGCCAGCAGCCCAATAGCGGGGGGTAAACTCAATGAGCAGTTCTTC CASSPIAGGKLNEQFF
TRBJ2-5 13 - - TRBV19 TGTGCCAGTAGTATAGGGCAAGGGGGGACCCAGTACTTC CASSIGQGGTQYF
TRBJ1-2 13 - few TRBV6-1 TGTGCCAGCAGCCTCGCAGGGAGGGGTGGCTACACCTTC CASSLAGRGGYTF
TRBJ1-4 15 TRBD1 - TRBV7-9 TGTTCCAGCAGCTGGATGGGACAGGGGGAGGAAAAACTGTTTTTT CSSSWMGQGEEKLFF
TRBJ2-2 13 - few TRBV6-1 TGTGCCAGCAGTGAACAAAGCGTCGGGGAGCTGTTTTTT CASSEQSVGELFF
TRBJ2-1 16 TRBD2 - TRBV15 TGTGCCACCAGCAGAGGCCGGACTAGCGGGAACAATGAGCAGTTCTTC CATSRGRTSGNNEQFF
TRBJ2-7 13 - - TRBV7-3 TGTGCCAGCAGCTCTACCCAGGGGAACGAGCAGTACTTC CASSSTQGNEQYF
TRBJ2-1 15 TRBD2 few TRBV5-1 TGCGCCAGCAGCCCGGGAGGGAACTCCTACAATGAGCAGTTCTTC CASSPGGNSYNEQFF
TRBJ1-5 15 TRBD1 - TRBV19 TGTGCCAGTAGTTGGGGACAGCCGAGCAATCAGCCCCAGCATTTT CASSWGQPSNQPQHF
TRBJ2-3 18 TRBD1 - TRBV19 TGTGCCAGTAGTATAGCGTTGGGGGGGACAGGGAGCACAGATACGCAGTATTTT CASSIALGGTGSTDTQYF
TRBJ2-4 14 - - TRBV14 TGTGCCAGCAGCCAGACACGGGCCAGGGACATTCAGTACTTC CASSQTRARDIQYF
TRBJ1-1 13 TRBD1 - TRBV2 TGTGCCAGCAGAGACACAGGGGGCACTGAAGCTTTCTTT CASRDTGGTEAFF
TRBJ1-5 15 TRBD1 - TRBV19 TGTGCCAGTAGTAATAACAGGGGTAGCAATCAGCCCCAGCATTTT CASSNNRGSNQPQHF
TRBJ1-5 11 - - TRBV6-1 TGTGCCACCTCTTGGGCGGGTCCCCAGCATTTT CATSWAGPQHF
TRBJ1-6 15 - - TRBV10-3 TGTGCCATCAGTGCTGAGGCTCTCCAGAATTCACCCCTCCACTTT CAISAEALQNSPLHF
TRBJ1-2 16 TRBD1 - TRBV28 TGTGCCATTACCGGGACAGGGGGAAGGTGGGGGCATGGCTACACCTTC CAITGTGGRWGHGYTF
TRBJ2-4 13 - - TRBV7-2 TGTGCCAGCAGCTCTGGACAGTCAAACATTCAGTACTTC CASSSGQSNIQYF
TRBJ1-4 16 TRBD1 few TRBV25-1 TGTGCCAGCAGTGAATTGTTGACAGGGTTTGGTGAAAAACTGTTTTTT CASSELLTGFGEKLFF
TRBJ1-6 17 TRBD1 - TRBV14 TGTGCCAGCAGCCAAGATCGAACGGGACAGTGGAATTCACCCCTCCACTTT CASSQDRTGQWNSPLHF
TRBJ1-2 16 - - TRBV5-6 TGTGCCAGCAGCTTGGCCCCCTTGGGAGGGTTGGACGGCTACACCTTC CASSLAPLGGLDGYTF
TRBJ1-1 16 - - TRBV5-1 TGCGCCAGCAGCTTGGGCTCCGGGGTGGGAAACACTGAAGCTTTCTTT CASSLGSGVGNTEAFF
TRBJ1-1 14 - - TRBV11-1 TGTGCCAGCAGCTTAGCACAAACGAACACTGAAGCTTTCTTT CASSLAQTNTEAFF
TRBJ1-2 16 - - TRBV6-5 TGTGCCAGCAGTTACAGCCCTGGAGGGCCCGACTATGGCTACACCTTC CASSYSPGGPDYGYTF
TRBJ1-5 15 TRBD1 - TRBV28 TGTGCCAGCAGCCGGGACAGGGGGTTGGGTCAGCCCCAGCATTTT CASSRDRGLGQPQHF
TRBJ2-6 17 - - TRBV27 TGTGCCAGCAGGGAGAAGGGTTGGGGGGGCGGGGCCAACGTCCTGACTTTC CASREKGWGGGANVLTF